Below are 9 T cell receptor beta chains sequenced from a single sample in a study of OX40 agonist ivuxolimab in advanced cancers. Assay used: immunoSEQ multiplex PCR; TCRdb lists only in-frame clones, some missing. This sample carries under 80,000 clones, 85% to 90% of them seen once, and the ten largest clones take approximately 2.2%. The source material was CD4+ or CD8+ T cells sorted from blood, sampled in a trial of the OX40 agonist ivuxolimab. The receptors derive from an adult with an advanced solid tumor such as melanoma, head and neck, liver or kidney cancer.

In nucleotides, the CDR3 is TGTGCCAGCAGAACAGGGGGCGTCTATGAAAAACTGTTTTTT. Translation: CASRTGGVYEKLFF. V and J are TRBV6-6 and TRBJ1-4; the match to TRBD1 covers 9 bases. Germline values: CDR1 MNHNY, CDR2 SVGAGI (reference sequence). The V gene end was trimmed by 6 bases and the J gene end by 6 bases; junction bases not matched to a gene: 5. The CDR3 covers 14 residues.

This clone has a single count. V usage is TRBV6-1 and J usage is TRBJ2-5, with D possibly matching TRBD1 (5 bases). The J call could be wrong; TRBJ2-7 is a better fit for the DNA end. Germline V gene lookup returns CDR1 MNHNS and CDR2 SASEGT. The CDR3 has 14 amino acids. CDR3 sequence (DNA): TGTGCCAGCAGTGCACTCAGGGTTCTCTACGAGCAGTACTTC. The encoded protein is CASSALRVLYEQYF.

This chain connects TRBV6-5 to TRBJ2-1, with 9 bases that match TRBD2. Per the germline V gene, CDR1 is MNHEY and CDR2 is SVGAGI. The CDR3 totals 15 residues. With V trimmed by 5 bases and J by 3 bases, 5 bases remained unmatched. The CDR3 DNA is TGTGCCAGCAGTCCAGGGACTAGCTTCTACAATGAGCAGTTCTTC. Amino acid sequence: CASSPGTSFYNEQFF.

CDR3 region: CASSSNSPLHF. The DNA of the CDR3 is TGTGCCAGCAGCTCTAATTCACCCCTCCACTTT. This chain joins TRBV7-6 and TRBJ1-6; no clear D. In germline, CDR1 is SGHVS, CDR2 FNYEAQ. The CDR3 runs 11 residues. The V gene lost 4 bases and the J gene lost 6 bases, with 1 base spanning the gap.

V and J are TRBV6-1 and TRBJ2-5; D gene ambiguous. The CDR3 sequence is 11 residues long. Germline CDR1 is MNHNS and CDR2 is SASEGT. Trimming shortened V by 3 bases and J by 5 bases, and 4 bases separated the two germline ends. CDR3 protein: CASSDLETQYF. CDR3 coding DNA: TGTGCCAGCAGTGATCTGGAGACCCAGTACTTC.

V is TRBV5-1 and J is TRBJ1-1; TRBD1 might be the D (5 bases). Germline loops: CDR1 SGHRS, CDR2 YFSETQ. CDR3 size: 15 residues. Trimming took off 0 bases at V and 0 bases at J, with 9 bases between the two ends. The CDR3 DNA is TGCGCCAGCAGCTTGGAGCGGGGCCTGAACACTGAAGCTTTCTTT. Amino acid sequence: CASSLERGLNTEAFF.

CDR3 loop: CASRADRTTGELFF. The CDR3 bases are TGTGCCAGCAGGGCAGACAGGACCACCGGGGAGCTGTTTTTT. The V gene is TRBV2, the J gene TRBJ2-2; D might be TRBD1 (6 bases). The germline V gene has CDR1 SNHLY and CDR2 FYNNEI. Trimming took off 6 bases at V and 4 bases at J, with 12 bases between the two ends. The CDR3 has 14 residues. Drawing the rest from reference TRBV2 and TRBJ2-2, the complete variable domain is EPEVTQTPSHQVTQMGQEVILRCVPISNHLYFYWYRQILGQKVEFLVSFYNNEISEKSEIFDDQFSVERPDGSNFTLKIRSTKLEDSAMYFCASRADRTTGELFFGEGSRLTVL.

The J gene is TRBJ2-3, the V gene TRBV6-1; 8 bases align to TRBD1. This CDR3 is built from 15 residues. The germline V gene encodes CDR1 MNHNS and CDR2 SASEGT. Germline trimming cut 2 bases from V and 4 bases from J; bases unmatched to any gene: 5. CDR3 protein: CASSELPGGADTQYF. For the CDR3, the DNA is TGTGCCAGCAGTGAACTGCCAGGGGGCGCAGATACGCAGTATTTT.

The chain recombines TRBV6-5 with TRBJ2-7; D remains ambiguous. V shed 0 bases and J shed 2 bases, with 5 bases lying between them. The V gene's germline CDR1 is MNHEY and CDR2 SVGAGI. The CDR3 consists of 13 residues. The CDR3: CASSYSLTYEQYF. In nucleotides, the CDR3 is TGTGCCAGCAGTTACTCATTAACCTACGAGCAGTACTTC.